The clone carrying this T cell receptor beta chain was found a few times. Antigen specificity is unknown. With a J-beta primer mix and a sample-barcoded 5' primer, a second PCR ran 7 to 11 cycles. TCRdb recomputed calls from the 5' RACE reads with MiXCR, one row per CDR3 protein. The repertoire includes some 1,800,000 distinct CDR3 sequences, 30% to 40% of them detected once, and 23% sits in the top ten. This CDR3 is 16 amino acids long. Germline V CDR1 and CDR2: LGHNT, FRNRAP. With V trimmed by 1 base and J by 1 base, 4 bases remained unmatched. Caucasian individuals from Russia who were healthy and aged 6 to 90 acted as donors. This entry belongs to a study of blood T cells in healthy people across ages. Whole-study results and caveats: Naive CD4+ cell counts and diversity both ran higher in long-lived than in aged donors. Researchers said unsorted PBMCs prevented a conclusive naive versus antigen-experienced comparison.

The TCR comes from a human donor in good health. This sequence joins TRBV12-5 and TRBJ2-3; 8 bases line up with TRBD1. The specimen sequenced was blood. CDR3 sequence (DNA): TGTGCTAGTGGTTTGGGGTCGACAGGGGGCACAGATACGCAGTATTTT. Its translation is CASGLGSTGGTDTQYF.